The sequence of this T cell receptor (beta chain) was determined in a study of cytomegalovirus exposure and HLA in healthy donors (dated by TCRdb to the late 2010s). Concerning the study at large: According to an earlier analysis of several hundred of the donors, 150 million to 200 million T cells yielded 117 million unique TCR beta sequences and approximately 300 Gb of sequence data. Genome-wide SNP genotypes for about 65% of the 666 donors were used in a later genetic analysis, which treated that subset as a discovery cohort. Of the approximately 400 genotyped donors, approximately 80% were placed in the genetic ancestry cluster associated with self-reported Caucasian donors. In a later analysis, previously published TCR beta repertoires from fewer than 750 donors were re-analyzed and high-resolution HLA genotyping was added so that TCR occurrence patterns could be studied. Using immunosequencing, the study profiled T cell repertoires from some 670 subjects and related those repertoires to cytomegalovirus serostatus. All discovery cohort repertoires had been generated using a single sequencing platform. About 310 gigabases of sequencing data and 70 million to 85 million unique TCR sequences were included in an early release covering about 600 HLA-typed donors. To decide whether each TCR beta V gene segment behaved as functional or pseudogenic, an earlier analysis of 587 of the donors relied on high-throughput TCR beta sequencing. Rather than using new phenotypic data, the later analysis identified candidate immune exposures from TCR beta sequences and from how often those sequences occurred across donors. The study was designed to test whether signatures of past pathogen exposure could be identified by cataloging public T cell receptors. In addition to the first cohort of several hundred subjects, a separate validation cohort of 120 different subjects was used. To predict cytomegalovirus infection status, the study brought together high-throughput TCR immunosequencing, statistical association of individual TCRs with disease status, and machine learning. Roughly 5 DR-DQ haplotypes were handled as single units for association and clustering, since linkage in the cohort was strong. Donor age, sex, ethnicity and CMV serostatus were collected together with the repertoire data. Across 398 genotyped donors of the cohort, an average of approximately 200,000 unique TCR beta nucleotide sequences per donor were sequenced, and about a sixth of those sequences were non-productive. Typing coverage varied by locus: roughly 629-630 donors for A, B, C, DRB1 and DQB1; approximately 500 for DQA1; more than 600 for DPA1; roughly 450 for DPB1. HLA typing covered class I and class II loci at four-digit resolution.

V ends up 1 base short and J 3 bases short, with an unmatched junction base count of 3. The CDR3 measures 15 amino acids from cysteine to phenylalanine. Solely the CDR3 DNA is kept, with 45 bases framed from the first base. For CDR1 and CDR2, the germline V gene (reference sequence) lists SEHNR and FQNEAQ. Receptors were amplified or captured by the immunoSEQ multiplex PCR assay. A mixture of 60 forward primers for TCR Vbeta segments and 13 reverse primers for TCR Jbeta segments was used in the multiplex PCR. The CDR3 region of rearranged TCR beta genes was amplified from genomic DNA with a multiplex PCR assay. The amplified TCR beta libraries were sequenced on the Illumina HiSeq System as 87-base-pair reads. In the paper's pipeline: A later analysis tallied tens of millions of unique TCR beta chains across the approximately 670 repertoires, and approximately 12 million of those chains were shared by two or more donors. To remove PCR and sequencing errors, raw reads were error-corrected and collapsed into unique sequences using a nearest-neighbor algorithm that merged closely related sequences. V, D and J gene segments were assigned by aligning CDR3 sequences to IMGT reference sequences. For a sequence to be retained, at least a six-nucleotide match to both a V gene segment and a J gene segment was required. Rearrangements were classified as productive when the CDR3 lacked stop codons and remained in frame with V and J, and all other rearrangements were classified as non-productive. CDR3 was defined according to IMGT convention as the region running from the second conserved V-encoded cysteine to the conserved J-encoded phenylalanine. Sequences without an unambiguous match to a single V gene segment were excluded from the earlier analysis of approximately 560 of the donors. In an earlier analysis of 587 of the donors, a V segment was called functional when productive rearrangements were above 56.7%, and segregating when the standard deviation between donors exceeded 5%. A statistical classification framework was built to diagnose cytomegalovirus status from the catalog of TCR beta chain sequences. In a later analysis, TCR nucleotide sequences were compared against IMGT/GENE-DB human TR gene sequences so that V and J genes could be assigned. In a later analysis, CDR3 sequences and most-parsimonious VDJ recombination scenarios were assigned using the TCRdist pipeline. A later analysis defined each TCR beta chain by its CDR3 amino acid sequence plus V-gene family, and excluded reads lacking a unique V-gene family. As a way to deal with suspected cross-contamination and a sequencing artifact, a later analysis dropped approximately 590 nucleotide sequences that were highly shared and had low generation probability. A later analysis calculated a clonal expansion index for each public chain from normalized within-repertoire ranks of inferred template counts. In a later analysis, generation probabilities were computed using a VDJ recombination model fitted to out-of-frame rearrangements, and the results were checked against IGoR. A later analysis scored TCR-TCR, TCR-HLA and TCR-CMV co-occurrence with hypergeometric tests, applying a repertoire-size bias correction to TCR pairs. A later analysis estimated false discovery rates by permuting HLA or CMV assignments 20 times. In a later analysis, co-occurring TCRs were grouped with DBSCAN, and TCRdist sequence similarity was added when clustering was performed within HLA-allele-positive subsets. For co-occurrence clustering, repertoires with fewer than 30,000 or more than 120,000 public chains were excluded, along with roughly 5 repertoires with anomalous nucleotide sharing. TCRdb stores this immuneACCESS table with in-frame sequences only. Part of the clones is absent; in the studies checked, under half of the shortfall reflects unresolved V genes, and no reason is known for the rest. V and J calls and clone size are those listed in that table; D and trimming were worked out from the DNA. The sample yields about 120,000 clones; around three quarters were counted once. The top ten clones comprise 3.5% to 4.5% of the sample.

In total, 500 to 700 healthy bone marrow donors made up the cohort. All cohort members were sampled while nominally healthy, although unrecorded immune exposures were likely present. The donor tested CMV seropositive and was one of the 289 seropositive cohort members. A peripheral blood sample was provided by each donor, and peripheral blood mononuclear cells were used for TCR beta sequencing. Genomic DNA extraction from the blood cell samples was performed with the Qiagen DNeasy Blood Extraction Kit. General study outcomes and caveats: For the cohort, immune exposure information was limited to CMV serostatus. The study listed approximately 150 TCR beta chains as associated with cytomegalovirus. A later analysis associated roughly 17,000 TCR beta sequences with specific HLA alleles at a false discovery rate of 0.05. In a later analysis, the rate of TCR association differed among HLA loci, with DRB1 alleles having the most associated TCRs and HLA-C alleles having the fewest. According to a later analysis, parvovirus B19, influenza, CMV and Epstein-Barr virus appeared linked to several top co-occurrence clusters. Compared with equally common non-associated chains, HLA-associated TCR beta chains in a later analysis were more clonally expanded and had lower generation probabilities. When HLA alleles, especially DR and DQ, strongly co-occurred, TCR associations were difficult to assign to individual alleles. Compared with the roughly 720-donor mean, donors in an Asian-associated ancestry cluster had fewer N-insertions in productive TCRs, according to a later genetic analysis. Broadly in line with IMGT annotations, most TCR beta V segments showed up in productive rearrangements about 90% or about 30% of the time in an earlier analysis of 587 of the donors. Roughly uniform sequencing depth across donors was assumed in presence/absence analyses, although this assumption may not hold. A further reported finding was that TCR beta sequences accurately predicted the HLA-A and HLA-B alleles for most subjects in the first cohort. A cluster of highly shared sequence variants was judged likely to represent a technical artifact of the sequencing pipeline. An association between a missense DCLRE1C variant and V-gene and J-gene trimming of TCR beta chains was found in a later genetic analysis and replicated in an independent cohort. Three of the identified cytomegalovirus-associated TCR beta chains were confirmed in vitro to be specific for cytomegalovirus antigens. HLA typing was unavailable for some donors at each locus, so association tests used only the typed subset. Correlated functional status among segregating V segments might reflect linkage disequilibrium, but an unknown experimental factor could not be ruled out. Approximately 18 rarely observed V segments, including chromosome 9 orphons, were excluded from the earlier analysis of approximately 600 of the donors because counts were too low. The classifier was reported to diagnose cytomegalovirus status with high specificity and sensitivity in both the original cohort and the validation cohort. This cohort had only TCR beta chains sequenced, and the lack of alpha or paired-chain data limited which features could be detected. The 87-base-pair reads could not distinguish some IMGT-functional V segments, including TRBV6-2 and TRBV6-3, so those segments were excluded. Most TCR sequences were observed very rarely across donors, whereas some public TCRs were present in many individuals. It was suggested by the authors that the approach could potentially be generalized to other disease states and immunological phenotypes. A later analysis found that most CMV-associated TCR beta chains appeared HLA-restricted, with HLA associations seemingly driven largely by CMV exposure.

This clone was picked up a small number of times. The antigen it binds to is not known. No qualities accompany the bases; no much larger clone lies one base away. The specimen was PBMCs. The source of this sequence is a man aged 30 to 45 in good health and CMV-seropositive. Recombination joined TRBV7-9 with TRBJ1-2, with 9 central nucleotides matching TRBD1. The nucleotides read TGTGCCAGCAGCTTAGGGACAGGGGCTTACTATGGCTACACCTTC. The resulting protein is CASSLGTGAYYGYTF.